These 20 T cell receptor beta chains came from one sample sequenced in a study of technical replicates of blood from four donors. Sequencing used immunoSEQ multiplex PCR; TCRdb keeps in-frame clones, though not all of them. The data contain about 89,000 clones, over 85% of them singletons. The specimen sequenced was T cells isolated from PBMCs. Source of these receptors: a human donor in good health.

The DNA for the CDR3 is TGCGCCAGCAGCGAGGACAGTTCCTACAATGAGCAGTTCTTC. It yields the protein CASSEDSSYNEQFF. The V and J genes are TRBV5-1 and TRBJ2-1, with D possibly matching TRBD1 (6 bases). Trimming removed 4 bases at V and 1 base at J, with 9 bases between. This CDR3 spans 14 amino acids. Looked up from germline, CDR1 is SGHRS and CDR2 is YFSETQ.

V usage is TRBV11-1 and J usage is TRBJ2-5; perhaps TRBD1 as D (5 bases). Germline V gives CDR1 SGHAT, CDR2 FQDESV (reference sequence). The CDR3 is 12 residues long. V was shortened by 5 bases and J by 4 bases, with 8 bases between the two germline ends. Here the CDR3 DNA reads TGTGCCAGCAGCCCGCAGGGAGAGACCCAGTACTTC. Translated, it gives CASSPQGETQYF.

V usage is TRBV5-4 and J usage is TRBJ1-4, with 9 positions matching TRBD1. With V trimmed by 4 bases and J by 5 bases, 12 bases remained unmatched. Germline V gene data show CDR1 as SGHNT and CDR2 as YYREEE (reference sequence). The CDR3 extends over 17 amino acids. CDR3 sequence: CASSPRTGQGKNEKLFF. The CDR3 DNA follows: TGTGCCAGCAGCCCGCGAACGGGACAGGGAAAGAATGAAAAACTGTTTTTT.

As to this clone: At one of its ends the junction is not consistent with the germline gene, which may arise from a read error. The chain is built from TRBV7-7 and TRBJ2-2, with 9 bases lining up with TRBD2. The germline gives CDR1 SSHAT, CDR2 FNYEAQ (reference sequence). The CDR3 sequence is 17 residues long. The chain's CDR3 is CASSLAPSGENTGELFF. CDR3 DNA sequence: TGTGCTAGCAGCTTAGCGCCTAGCGGGGAAAACACCGGGGAGCTGTTTTTT.

The rearrangement links TRBV5-1 to TRBJ1-1; maybe TRBD1 (5 bases). Trimming took 3 bases from V and 1 from J, leaving 13 bases between them. Looked up from germline, CDR1 is SGHRS and CDR2 is YFSETQ. The CDR3 loop spans 15 amino acids. DNA for the CDR3: TGCGCCAGCAGCTCCGAACCAGGGCAGAACACTGAAGCTTTCTTT. It yields the protein CASSSEPGQNTEAFF.

J is TRBJ1-1 and V is TRBV18; D call uncertain. Germline loops: CDR1 KGHSH, CDR2 LQKENI. V gave up 6 bases and J gave up 8 bases, with 16 bases separating them. CDR3 length equals 13 residues. CDR3 amino acids: CASSPTEKIEAFF. The CDR3 nucleotides read TGTGCCAGCTCCCCAACGGAGAAGATAGAAGCTTTCTTT.

This chain connects TRBV6-1 to TRBJ2-2; TRBD1 might be the D (5 bases). Germline V gives CDR1 MNHNS, CDR2 SASEGT. The CDR3 length is 13 residues. The ends were cut back, 6 bases at V and 1 base at J, with 6 bases in the middle. The CDR3 nucleotides read TGTGCCAGCAGGACAGTGAACACCGGGGAGCTGTTTTTT. Translation: CASRTVNTGELFF.

As DNA, the CDR3 is TGTGCCTGCGGACTAGCGGGAGGCAATGAGCAGTTCTTC. It yields the protein CACGLAGGNEQFF. The genes are TRBV11-2 and TRBJ2-1; 14 bases fit TRBD2. Germline V CDR1 and CDR2: SGHAT, FQNNGV. The CDR3 is 13 residues long. V was clipped by 11 bases and J by 6 bases; unmatched bases: 3.

The chain combines TRBV6-5 with TRBJ2-2; TRBD2 agrees at 9 bases. V dropped 2 bases and J dropped 7; count of bases not matched to a gene: 5. The CDR3 has 15 amino acids. The germline V gene has CDR1 MNHEY and CDR2 SVGAGI. Written as DNA, the CDR3 is TGTGCCAGCAGTTACGGCGGGAGGGCGAGCGGGGAGCTGTTTTTT. Its translation is CASSYGGRASGELFF.

This chain links TRBV18 with TRBJ2-7; D is unclear. The germline V gene encodes CDR1 KGHSH and CDR2 LQKENI. The germline V and J ends were trimmed by 3 bases and 3 bases, with 9 bases remaining between them. The CDR3 length is 13 residues. The CDR3: CASSPAVSYEQYF. DNA for the CDR3: TGTGCCAGCTCACCGGCGGTGAGCTACGAGCAGTACTTC.

The chain has TRBV13 and TRBJ2-1; 8 bases are shared with TRBD2. The CDR3 covers 15 residues. CDR1 is PRHDT and CDR2 is FYEKMQ in the germline V gene (reference sequence). The trim removed 5 bases at V and 5 bases at J, leaving 8 bases unmatched. The CDR3 protein is CASSITSGWDNEQFF. The CDR3 bases are TGTGCCAGCAGCATAACTAGCGGATGGGACAATGAGCAGTTCTTC.

With respect to this clone: Likely a read error: the CDR3 ends without its conserved phenylalanine or tryptophan. No DNA is shown, since the ends of the CDR3 on it are uncertain; the CDR3 is the one TCRdb lists. The CDR3 loop reads CASSLGLAGGVEV. The rearrangement uses TRBV5-6 and TRBJ2-3; TRBD2, as called in the table, went unchecked against the DNA. From germline, CDR1 is SGHDT and CDR2 YYEEEE. Counting both end residues, the CDR3 totals 13 amino acids.

The J gene is TRBJ2-7, the V gene TRBV4-1; D remains unclear. Trimming left V 0 bases short and J 3 bases short, with 15 bases between. The V gene's germline CDR1 is MGHRA and CDR2 YSYEKL. This CDR3 spans 16 amino acids. DNA of the CDR3: TGCGCCAGCAGCCAAGATCAACAGACGAAGGACTACGAGCAGTACTTC. As protein: CASSQDQQTKDYEQYF.

The rearrangement links TRBV6-5 to TRBJ1-2, with D maybe TRBD1 (6 bases). This CDR3 comprises 14 residues. The germline V gene encodes CDR1 MNHEY and CDR2 SVGAGI. Trimming pared 6 bases from V and 6 bases from J, leaving 17 bases between. CDR3 sequence: CASSPRTEQNGYTF. In nucleotides, the CDR3 is TGTGCCAGCAGCCCCCGGACAGAGCAAAATGGCTACACCTTC.

The V gene is TRBV5-1, the J gene TRBJ2-5; D is perhaps TRBD2 (6 bases). CDR1 SGHRS and CDR2 YFSETQ come from the germline V gene. The CDR3 spans 14 residues. V was trimmed by 6 bases and J by 5 bases, leaving 17 bases between them. The CDR3 loop reads CASTSTVEGETQYF. The CDR3 DNA reads as TGCGCCAGCACCAGTACGGTGGAGGGTGAGACCCAGTACTTC. The entire variable domain, with the rest obtained from reference TRBV5-1 and TRBJ2-5, is as follows: KAGVTQTPRYLIKTRGQQVTLSCSPISGHRSVSWYQQTPGQGLQFLFEYFSETQRNKGNFPGRFSGRQFSNSRSEMNVSTLELGDSALYLCASTSTVEGETQYFGPGTRLLVL.

J is TRBJ2-5 and V is TRBV5-1, with a weak D call TRBD1 (6 bases). Trimming stripped 2 bases from V and 6 bases from J, with 14 bases between. CDR1 and CDR2 from the germline V gene are SGHRS and YFSETQ. This CDR3 is 14 amino acids long. CDR3 in DNA: TGCGCCAGCAGCTTAGATACAGGGTCGAAGACCCAGTACTTC. Protein sequence: CASSLDTGSKTQYF.

The rearrangement joins TRBV28 to TRBJ2-7; TRBD2 aligns across 12 bases. The CDR3 length is 16 residues. The V segment lost 1 base and the J segment 7 bases; nucleotides outside the gene matches: 8. Germline lookup yields CDR1 MDHEN and CDR2 SYDVKM. The CDR3 DNA reads as TGTGCCAGCAGTTTATCGTCTAGCGGGAGGGGGTCGGAGCAGTACTTC. It encodes CASSLSSSGRGSEQYF.

The CDR3 nucleotides read TGTGCCAGCAGTCGGACGGGGGGGTGGGATGAGCAGTTCTTC. Its translation: CASSRTGGWDEQFF. The rearrangement uses TRBV2 and TRBJ2-1, with 8 nucleotides matching TRBD2. CDR1 is SNHLY, CDR2 FYNNEI, per germline. V lost 5 bases, J lost 8 bases, and 8 bases stayed unmatched. The CDR3 covers 14 residues.

J is TRBJ1-1 and V is TRBV5-1; D perhaps matches TRBD1 (6 bases). The CDR3 covers 12 residues. Germline V CDR1 and CDR2: SGHRS, YFSETQ. V was pared by 7 bases and J by 1 base, with 8 bases between. This CDR3 is CASYRENTEAFF. The CDR3 DNA reads as TGCGCCAGCTACAGGGAGAACACTGAAGCTTTCTTT.

V and J are TRBV7-2 and TRBJ2-5; D is uncertain. Trimming stripped 2 bases from V and 1 base from J, with 5 bases between. CDR1 SGHTA and CDR2 FQGNSA come from the germline V gene. The CDR3 length is 13 residues. This chain's CDR3 is CASSLSTQETQYF. CDR3 nucleotides: TGTGCCAGCAGCTTATCTACCCAAGAGACCCAGTACTTC.